One sample yielded the 5 T cell receptor beta chains listed below, sequenced in a study of spatial heterogeneity in lung cancer (dated by TCRdb to the late 2010s). These receptors' antigens are unknown. What the study reported, not specific to this receptor: The tumor nonsynonymous mutation count correlated with the number of expanded alpha and beta TCRs within the tumor.

The sample's time point, from its label and the paper: sample taken at primary tumor resection. The library was built by means of 5' RACE. Instrument used: NextSeq 500. The public reads were quality trimmed at Q25 with fastp and then assembled into clones with MiXCR by TCRdb, keeping productive beta chains. Entries are consolidated by CDR3 protein sequence, retaining the most common genes and DNA. In this sample the table shows 7,500 to 10,000 distinct CDR3 sequences, less than 65% of which occur a single time. The ten top clones hold roughly 28% of the sample. The starting material was lung tumor tissue, obtained at surgery. These receptors all come from a female donor with early-stage non-small cell lung cancer.

On this clonotype itself: Because this beta chain is a stray read in a library intended to capture alpha chains, its abundance should not be given much weight. The rearrangement joins TRBV12-5 to TRBJ2-1; 7 nucleotides line up with TRBD1. The length of the CDR3 is 15 residues. Germline values: CDR1 LGHNT, CDR2 FRNRAP. V lost 3 bases to trimming and J lost 3 bases; unmatched junction nucleotides: 5. CDR3 nucleotides: TGTGCTAGTGGTTTCGGGACAGCTTTCTACAATGAGCAGTTCTTC. This encodes CASGFGTAFYNEQFF.

This clonotype has a handful of counts. Because this beta chain is a stray read in a library intended to capture alpha chains, its abundance should not be given much weight. This chain joins TRBV20-1 and TRBJ1-5; no definite D call. Germline V gives CDR1 DFQATT, CDR2 SNEGSKA (reference sequence). This CDR3 has 14 amino acids. V was trimmed by 2 bases and J by 0 bases, leaving 8 bases between them. The CDR3 coding sequence is TGCAGTGCTAGAAGGGCAGATAGCAATCAGCCCCAGCATTTT. It yields the protein CSARRADSNQPQHF.

On this clonotype: Within a library made for alpha chains, this beta chain is off target, and its count is uninformative. The chain has TRBV20-1 and TRBJ2-5, with a tentative D call TRBD2 (7 bases). CDR3 length equals 16 residues. The V gene's germline CDR1 is DFQATT and CDR2 SNEGSKA (reference sequence). V was trimmed by 3 bases and J by 0 bases, leaving 17 bases between them. The CDR3 loop is CSARVLRGAYQETQYF. CDR3 DNA sequence: TGCAGTGCTAGGGTGTTACGGGGGGCGTACCAAGAGACCCAGTACTTC.

This clonotype has a handful of counts. This beta chain appears as a stray read in a library generated for alpha chains; its size is not informative. The chain employs TRBV4-3 and TRBJ2-5; D gene ambiguous. Germline loops: CDR1 LGHNA, CDR2 YSLEER. This CDR3 has 13 amino acids. Trimming shortened V by 1 base and J by 5 bases, and 8 bases separated the two germline ends. The CDR3 protein is CASSQGLDETQYF. DNA of the CDR3: TGCGCCAGCAGCCAAGGCCTAGATGAGACCCAGTACTTC.

Points on this clonotype: This beta chain is a stray read from a library made for alpha chains; its abundance is not meaningful. J is TRBJ1-6 and V is TRBV2; possible D gene TRBD1, 6 bases. From germline, CDR1 is SNHLY and CDR2 FYNNEI. Trimming left V 6 bases short and J 0 bases short, with 6 bases between. CDR3 length: 14 residues. The CDR3 DNA sequence: TGTGCCAGCAGAGGGGGCTCCTATAATTCACCCCTCCACTTT. Amino acid sequence: CASRGGSYNSPLHF.